This TCR beta chain was captured in a study of shared clonotypes between healthy human individuals. Sequencing was performed with immunoSEQ multiplex PCR; in TCRdb, only in-frame clones are kept and a portion is missing. The sample holds more than 2,000,000 clones; 85% to 95% are singletons and the top ten take over 0.12%. This CDR3 is 15 amino acids long. From germline, CDR1 is SGHVS and CDR2 FQNEAQ. Trimming removed 11 bases from V and 2 bases from J; junction bases left unmatched: 6. The source material was naive CD4+ T cells sorted from blood. Stated subset: CD45RA+ positively selected. The sequence was collected from a man aged 18 to 29 in good health. This chain links TRBV7-8 with TRBJ2-7; the match to TRBD2 covers 16 bases. The CDR3 DNA is TGTGCCGGAGGGGGACTAGCGGGGGGGCCCTACGAGCAGTACTTC. Amino acids: CAGGGLAGGPYEQYF.